Below are 3 T cell receptor beta chains sequenced from a single sample in a study of T cell responses to AZD1222 COVID-19 vaccine. Sequencing was performed with immunoSEQ multiplex PCR; in TCRdb, only in-frame clones are kept and a portion is missing. The sample contains 150,000 to 200,000 clones, about 91% of which appear only once. The sequences come from peripheral blood, collected on day 0 of MenACWY control vaccination. These receptors were collected from an adult in good health.

This chain uses TRBV30 with TRBJ1-2, with 8 positions matching TRBD1. CDR1 is GTSNPN, CDR2 SVGIG, per germline (reference sequence). This CDR3 spans 14 amino acids. V lost 4 bases and J lost 9; bases outside the gene matches: 13. CDR3 in DNA: TGTGCCTGGACAAAGGGACAGGCAGGGGTCAGCTACACCTTC. Translation: CAWTKGQAGVSYTF.

The chain uses TRBV5-1 and TRBJ2-7; TRBD2 agrees at 10 bases. J gave up 7 bases and V 1 base, and 8 bases lay outside the gene matches. This CDR3 spans 15 amino acids. Per the germline V gene, CDR1 is SGHRS and CDR2 is YFSETQ. The CDR3 nucleotides are TGCGCCAGCAGCTTGCTAGCGGGAGCCCAAAGGGAGCAGTACTTC. Encoded protein: CASSLLAGAQREQYF.

V usage is TRBV18 and J usage is TRBJ2-2; 7 bases line up with TRBD2. The junction had 6 bases not matched to a gene; V was cut back by 5 bases and J by 0 bases. CDR3 length: 16 residues. Germline values: CDR1 KGHSH, CDR2 LQKENI. In DNA form, the CDR3 reads TGTGCCAGCTCAACTACTAGCGCCCCGAACACCGGGGAGCTGTTTTTT. This encodes CASSTTSAPNTGELFF.